The source of this T cell receptor beta chain is a study of OX40 agonist ivuxolimab in advanced cancers. Whole-study context: Partial responses were observed in three patients, of whom one had hepatocellular carcinoma and two had cutaneous melanoma. Whole-study findings and limits: The specificity for antigen of the expanded peripheral T cells was not determined. At 0.1 to 3.0 mg/kg and by week 6, clonal expansion occurred in CD4+ and CD8+ blood T cells.

As to this clone: Its specificity is unknown.

Germline loops: CDR1 MNHNS, CDR2 SASEGT. Trimming pared 2 bases from V and 7 bases from J, leaving 12 bases between. The CDR3 has 14 amino acids. TCRdb's table, derived via immunoSEQ multiplex PCR, lists solely in-frame clones and lacks some. The data hold more than 45,000 clones, with around nine tenths observed a single time. This sequence joins TRBV6-1 and TRBJ1-5; D is ambiguous. The sequencing here drew on CD4+ or CD8+ T cells sorted from blood, taken in a trial of the OX40 agonist ivuxolimab. The source of this sequence is an adult with an advanced solid tumor such as melanoma, head and neck, liver or kidney cancer. CDR3: CASSEKGGGQPQHF. The CDR3 bases are TGTGCCAGCAGTGAAAAGGGAGGAGGCCAGCCCCAGCATTTT.